Listed below are T cell receptor beta chains from one sample, sequenced in a study of T cell responses to AZD1222 COVID-19 vaccine. Profiling relied on immunoSEQ multiplex PCR, and the TCRdb table lists in-frame clones only, not all of them. The sample lists roughly 150,000 clones, approximately 86% occurring once. The specimen was peripheral blood, collected on day 0 of AZD1222 vaccination. These receptors were obtained from an adult in good health. The CDR3 runs from the conserved cysteine through the conserved F or W. Each record gives: D gene, V gene, J gene, clone size, CDR3 protein. D genes are given only for firm matches. Rows may omit the clone size; those that give it use once, few, many or a size class.

D: NA; V: TRBV28; J: TRBJ2-7; size: NA; CDR3: CASISSTSAQYF
D: NA; V: TRBV7-8; J: TRBJ2-3; size: NA; CDR3: CASSRRETSTDTQYF
D: NA; V: TRBV28; J: TRBJ1-5; size: once; CDR3: CASSLAGSNQPQHF
D: NA; V: TRBV3-1/TRBV3-2; J: TRBJ1-2; size: NA; CDR3: CASSQELRSYGYTF
D: NA; V: TRBV29-1; J: TRBJ2-2; size: NA; CDR3: CSVPTPGREYTGELFF
D: TRBD1; V: TRBV16; J: TRBJ1-2; size: NA; CDR3: CASSQSNQGAVYGYTF
D: NA; V: TRBV7-9; J: TRBJ2-1; size: NA; CDR3: CASSYPLGGNEQFF
D: NA; V: TRBV14; J: TRBJ2-1; size: NA; CDR3: CASSQVLGGEQFF
D: TRBD2; V: TRBV10-2; J: TRBJ2-1; size: few; CDR3: CASSHSGGTNNKFF
D: TRBD2; V: TRBV19; J: TRBJ2-2; size: once; CDR3: CASSTIPSGTNTGELFF
D: NA; V: TRBV20-1; J: TRBJ1-2; size: NA; CDR3: CSHRNYGYTF
D: TRBD2; V: TRBV5-8; J: TRBJ2-1; size: NA; CDR3: CASSPPPLAGRTYNEQFF
D: NA; V: TRBV3-1/TRBV3-2; J: TRBJ2-7; size: NA; CDR3: CASSQGSGQPYEQYF
D: TRBD2; V: TRBV7-9; J: TRBJ2-7; size: NA; CDR3: CASSLGTSGTYEQYF
D: NA; V: TRBV23-1; J: TRBJ2-5; size: NA; CDR3: CASPSSPRSKHQETQYF
D: NA; V: TRBV28; J: TRBJ1-1; size: NA; CDR3: CASSPRRAEAFF
D: TRBD1; V: TRBV7-2; J: TRBJ1-1; size: NA; CDR3: CASSVKTGPRTEAFF
D: NA; V: TRBV20-1; J: TRBJ2-7; size: once; CDR3: CSASSAAYEQYF
D: NA; V: TRBV27; J: TRBJ2-7; size: NA; CDR3: CASSLTSVGSYEQYF
D: NA; V: TRBV9; J: TRBJ2-7; size: many; CDR3: CASSFKVGGEQYF
D: NA; V: TRBV7-2; J: TRBJ1-1; size: NA; CDR3: CASSQPYVTEAFF
D: NA; V: TRBV14; J: TRBJ1-1; size: NA; CDR3: CASSQVNPNTEAFF
D: NA; V: TRBV28; J: TRBJ1-4; size: NA; CDR3: CASSFRGSNEKLFF
D: TRBD2; V: TRBV19; J: TRBJ2-7; size: NA; CDR3: CASSIRLAGETYEQYF
D: NA; V: TRBV6-5; J: TRBJ2-5; size: once; CDR3: CASSSRGGWRETQYF
D: NA; V: TRBV25-1; J: TRBJ1-4; size: NA; CDR3: CASSESLEKLFF
D: NA; V: TRBV5-6; J: TRBJ1-1; size: NA; CDR3: CASSSYTGPYLNTEAFF
D: NA; V: TRBV2; J: TRBJ1-1; size: NA; CDR3: CASLWSDTEAFF
D: TRBD1; V: TRBV27; J: TRBJ1-1; size: once; CDR3: CASRDRFHDTEAFF
D: TRBD1; V: TRBV28; J: TRBJ2-1; size: NA; CDR3: CASSPTGDLYNEQFF
D: NA; V: TRBV27; J: TRBJ2-7; size: NA; CDR3: CASSPRGGREQYF
D: NA; V: TRBV27; J: TRBJ2-7; size: NA; CDR3: CASINSYEQYF
D: NA; V: TRBV19; J: TRBJ2-6; size: NA; CDR3: CASSPRIDGANVLTF
D: NA; V: TRBV6-6; J: TRBJ2-1; size: NA; CDR3: CASSYSRVYNEQFF
D: NA; V: TRBV19; J: TRBJ1-1; size: NA; CDR3: CASSRTTEYSEAFF
D: NA; V: TRBV20-1; J: TRBJ1-6; size: NA; CDR3: CSASLVRNSPLHF
D: TRBD1; V: TRBV6-5; J: TRBJ1-6; size: NA; CDR3: CASSSRDRESPLHF
D: NA; V: TRBV30; J: TRBJ1-1; size: NA; CDR3: CAWSRWGTPERTEAFF
D: NA; V: TRBV6-5; J: TRBJ1-4; size: NA; CDR3: CASRTGGGIEKLFF
D: NA; V: TRBV28; J: TRBJ2-7; size: NA; CDR3: CASGLYEYEQYF
D: NA; V: TRBV30; J: TRBJ2-5; size: NA; CDR3: CAWSAYRTGRLETQYF
D: NA; V: TRBV2; J: TRBJ2-1; size: NA; CDR3: CASSEVFTDHYNEQFF
D: NA; V: TRBV7-5; J: TRBJ2-6; size: NA; CDR3: CARSLVPGSSSGANVLTF
D: NA; V: TRBV18; J: TRBJ2-3; size: NA; CDR3: CASSPLASGTDTQYF
D: TRBD2; V: TRBV25-1; J: TRBJ2-5; size: NA; CDR3: CASNPAGGETQYF
D: TRBD1; V: TRBV5-6; J: TRBJ1-1; size: NA; CDR3: CASSQDRGRKAFF
D: NA; V: TRBV4-2; J: TRBJ1-4; size: NA; CDR3: CASSQVIGQRAEDEKLFF
D: TRBD2; V: TRBV28; J: TRBJ2-7; size: NA; CDR3: CATGRETYEQYF
D: TRBD1; V: TRBV19; J: TRBJ1-2; size: NA; CDR3: CASGDRGIDGYTF
D: TRBD1; V: TRBV6-5; J: TRBJ1-2; size: NA; CDR3: CASSPGQGANYGYTF
D: NA; V: TRBV7-8; J: TRBJ2-2; size: NA; CDR3: CASSLEWFVTGIVGIGELFF
D: TRBD2; V: TRBV29-1; J: TRBJ2-1; size: NA; CDR3: CSVSGLAGGMGSYNEQFF
D: NA; V: TRBV6-4; J: TRBJ2-7; size: NA; CDR3: CASSTDTDSYEQYF
D: TRBD1; V: TRBV28; J: TRBJ1-5; size: NA; CDR3: CATHSGQGNQPQHF
D: NA; V: TRBV28; J: TRBJ1-5; size: NA; CDR3: CASSLNQPQHF
D: NA; V: TRBV20-1; J: TRBJ2-5; size: NA; CDR3: CSNTETQYF
D: NA; V: TRBV6-2/TRBV6-3; J: TRBJ2-7; size: NA; CDR3: CASSPPRSAYEQYF